This T cell receptor beta chain was sequenced for a study of shared T cell receptors in the human thymus. V lost 0 bases to trimming and J lost 4 bases, with 15 bases between them. Germline V gives CDR1 SGDLS, CDR2 YYNGEE. This CDR3 has 16 residues. Some clones are missing from TCRdb's copy, which holds only in-frame ones; the method was immunoSEQ multiplex PCR. The sample lists roughly 700,000 clones, approximately 88% occurring once. In addition, the sample was reused for a study of human thymus T cells. Per that paper: Donors were healthy Finnish babies undergoing corrective operations for congenital heart defects. Thymic and blood repertoires appeared to carry a bias in their V and J gene usage.

Sequencing was performed on thymocytes. The TCR originated in a boy younger than two with a congenital heart defect. The V call is TRBV9, the J call TRBJ2-3; D is ambiguous. The chain's CDR3 is CASSVGITETADTQYF. The CDR3 DNA reads as TGTGCCAGCAGCGTAGGGATCACGGAGACCGCAGATACGCAGTATTTT.